Listed below are T cell receptor beta chains from one sample, sequenced in a study of T cell repertoires in cytomegalovirus infection. TCRdb called the reads again in MiXCR, with one record for every CDR3 protein. The data show roughly 340,000 distinct CDR3 sequences, 25% to 30% seen once. For these TCRs, the target antigens are not known. The starting material was cultured PBMCs, obtained from culture after CMV antigen stimulation. The source of these receptors is a human donor in good health (CMV status not recorded). Some clones in this sample may be carry-over from other donors' samples. Each CDR3 is given with its conserved first and last residue. A D gene is named only where the DNA matches it firmly. Clone size is stated in some rows and not others, as once, few, many or a class when expanded.

CDR3nt: TGTGCCAGCAGCCAACCGGACGAGAACACCGGGGAGCTGTTTTTT; CDR3aa: CASSQPDENTGELFF; v_gene: TRBV4-2; d_gene: NA; len: 15; j_gene: TRBJ2-2; abundance: NA
CDR3nt: TGTGCCAGCAGCTTATCTCGACAGGGAGCGGAGAAACTGTTTTTT; CDR3aa: CASSLSRQGAEKLFF; v_gene: TRBV7-9; d_gene: TRBD1; len: 15; j_gene: TRBJ1-4; abundance: few
CDR3nt: TGTGCCAGCAGCACGGGGGTTGATACGCAGTATTTT; CDR3aa: CASSTGVDTQYF; v_gene: TRBV7-8; d_gene: NA; len: 12; j_gene: TRBJ2-3; abundance: few
CDR3nt: TGTGCCAGCAGCTCCGGAAAAAAGGGCCGCGGAGATACGCAGTATTTT; CDR3aa: CASSSGKKGRGDTQYF; v_gene: TRBV12-3/TRBV12-4; d_gene: NA; len: 16; j_gene: TRBJ2-3; abundance: NA
CDR3nt: TGTGCCAGCAGCGCGTGGGACCGGAACAGAGGCTACACCTTC; CDR3aa: CASSAWDRNRGYTF; v_gene: TRBV5-6; d_gene: NA; len: 14; j_gene: TRBJ1-2; abundance: few
CDR3nt: TGTGCCAGTAGCACGGACAGGGGGACCCCCGGGGAGCTGTTTTTT; CDR3aa: CASSTDRGTPGELFF; v_gene: TRBV19; d_gene: TRBD1; len: 15; j_gene: TRBJ2-2; abundance: NA
CDR3nt: TGTGCCAGCAGTTTAGGAGGGACAGGGGACAATGAGCAGTTCTTC; CDR3aa: CASSLGGTGDNEQFF; v_gene: TRBV12-3/TRBV12-4; d_gene: TRBD1; len: 15; j_gene: TRBJ2-1; abundance: NA
CDR3nt: TGTGCCAGCAATCCGACAGGGGGCCTGGAGACCCAGTACTTC; CDR3aa: CASNPTGGLETQYF; v_gene: TRBV6-6; d_gene: TRBD1; len: 14; j_gene: TRBJ2-5; abundance: NA
CDR3nt: TGTGCCAGCAGCCAAGAACAGGGCCCAGATACGCAGTATTTT; CDR3aa: CASSQEQGPDTQYF; v_gene: TRBV7-3; d_gene: NA; len: 14; j_gene: TRBJ2-3; abundance: few
CDR3nt: TGTGCCAGCAGAGCAGGCCAGGGGGCTTGGGGCAATCAGCCCCAGCATTTT; CDR3aa: CASRAGQGAWGNQPQHF; v_gene: TRBV6-1; d_gene: TRBD1; len: 17; j_gene: TRBJ1-5; abundance: NA
CDR3nt: TGTGCCCCCAGGACAGGGGCCTCTTGCTCTGGAAACACCATATATTTT; CDR3aa: CAPRTGASCSGNTIYF; v_gene: TRBV24-1; d_gene: TRBD1; len: 16; j_gene: TRBJ1-3; abundance: few
CDR3nt: TGTGCCAGCAGCGCTCCTAGCGGGATCGGCAATGAGCAGTTCTTC; CDR3aa: CASSAPSGIGNEQFF; v_gene: TRBV7-2; d_gene: TRBD2; len: 15; j_gene: TRBJ2-1; abundance: few
CDR3nt: TGTGCCAGCAGCCCCTGGACCAACAATGAGCAGTTCTTC; CDR3aa: CASSPWTNNEQFF; v_gene: TRBV5-4; d_gene: NA; len: 13; j_gene: TRBJ2-1; abundance: many
CDR3nt: TGTGCCAGCAGCTCCGCCGGGACACCGAACACTGAAGCTTTCTTT; CDR3aa: CASSSAGTPNTEAFF; v_gene: TRBV11-2; d_gene: NA; len: 15; j_gene: TRBJ1-1; abundance: few
CDR3nt: TGTGCCAGTAGTCCACAGGGATACACTGAAGCTTTCTTT; CDR3aa: CASSPQGYTEAFF; v_gene: TRBV19; d_gene: NA; len: 13; j_gene: TRBJ1-1; abundance: NA
CDR3nt: TGTGCCAGCAGTACCCAAAGACAGGGCTATGGCTACACCTTC; CDR3aa: CASSTQRQGYGYTF; v_gene: TRBV6-5; d_gene: TRBD1; len: 14; j_gene: TRBJ1-2; abundance: NA
CDR3nt: TGTGCTAGCAGCCCGAGGACAGGGAACGATGAGCAGTTCTTC; CDR3aa: CASSPRTGNDEQFF; v_gene: TRBV7-7; d_gene: TRBD1; len: 14; j_gene: TRBJ2-1; abundance: NA